This T cell receptor beta chain was identified in a study of blood T cell repertoires in COVID-19 (dated by TCRdb to about 2020). In terms of the full investigation: Samples from collaborators originated in the United States, Italy and Spain and spanned both the acute and convalescent phases of COVID-19. Samples were obtained from the ongoing ImmuneRACE study (first 160 participants) and from over a thousand subjects provided by 6 global collaborators. The material from the prospective study consisted of cDNA or gDNA derived from T cells, B-cell-depleted T cells, or PBMCs. Subjects who had been exposed to COVID-19, were actively infected with it, or had recovered from it provided the deeply sampled blood TCRbeta repertoires that made up the dataset. A freely available public database, intended as a resource for researchers studying the immune response to SARS-CoV-2, is where the repertoires were released. Where available, HLA class I and class II types were obtained from metadata supplied by the sample provider rather than from assay-based typing. Sample metadata almost always included a de-identified subject ID, COVID-19 status, age in years and sex. Overall study outcomes, separate from this receptor: The amount of clinical and demographic metadata varied by source and participant and was provided uncurated.

V is shortened by 1 base, J by 2 bases, and the region joining them spans 11 bases. CDR1 and CDR2 (MGHRA, YSYEKL) derive from the germline V gene. From cysteine to phenylalanine, the CDR3 is 15 amino acids long. The CDR3 DNA has 45 bases and is translated from base 1. TCRbeta CDR3 regions were amplified from genomic DNA using the immunoSEQ Assay, a bias-controlled multiplex PCR. The published analysis was carried out like this. Within the assay, amplification of reference gene primers was used to estimate how many nucleated cells each sample contained. To quantify the absolute abundance of each unique TCRbeta CDR3 rearrangement, sequence reads were collapsed and filtered. For each sample, productive Simpson clonality was calculated as the square root of Simpson's diversity index across productive rearrangements. In TCRdb, the immuneACCESS table is reduced to in-frame sequences with V and J assigned. These tables do not hold every clone; where another copy was compared, an unresolved V gene accounts for under half, and the others remain unexplained. V and J calls and clone size follow that table, whereas D and trimming were derived from the DNA. Within this sample are some 200,000 clones, with more than 70% of them counted one time only. Clones ranked in the top ten supply around 17% of the sample.

As to this clone: No antigen is known for it. No per-base quality is available; no much larger clone lies one base away.

One collaborating source in Seattle enrolled patients while the patients were actively infected and followed the patients over time throughout the course of disease. Each collaborating institution followed its own protocols to collect whole blood in K2EDTA tubes. For TCRbeta analysis, collaborators shipped samples as frozen whole blood, isolated PBMCs, or DNA extracted from either of those sample types. The sample consisted of peripheral blood. The source of this sequence is a man aged 50 to 59 with COVID-19, enrolled during active disease. Recombination connected TRBV4-1 to TRBJ1-1; the D gene is possibly TRBD1, with 6 bases matching. The CDR3 protein is CASSQGQVRNTEAFF. DNA sequence: TGCGCCAGCAGCCAAGGACAGGTCCGTAACACTGAAGCTTTCTTT.